This TCR beta chain was found in a study of technical replicates of blood from a handful of donors. Here immunoSEQ multiplex PCR was the method, and the copy in TCRdb shows in-frame clones only, minus some. Found here are about 83,000 clones, about 94% of them singletons; the top ten hold approximately 0.24%. CDR1 is WNHNN, CDR2 SYGVQD, per germline (reference sequence). The CDR3 length is 13 residues. Trimming pared 8 bases from V and 0 bases from J, leaving 7 bases between. Sequencing was carried out using T cells isolated from PBMCs. This TCR was recovered from a human donor in good health. This chain uses TRBV10-1 with TRBJ1-4; D perhaps matches TRBD1 (5 bases). CDR3 nucleotides: TGCGCCAGCGCGACAGCAACTAATGAAAAACTGTTTTTT. Protein sequence: CASATATNEKLFF.